This T cell receptor beta chain was identified in a study of blood T cell repertoires in COVID-19. Study-level information: Acute and convalescent COVID-19 samples came from the United States, Italy and Spain.

The data were produced by immunoSEQ multiplex PCR, yet TCRdb's version contains in-frame clones alone and is incomplete. The profile shows around 360,000 clones, approximately 87% of them singletons. The TCR comes from a woman aged 25-40 years with COVID-19, enrolled during active disease. Sequencing was done on a sample of peripheral blood.

The CDR3 bases are TGTGCCAGCAGCAGCACACAGGGGGCAGACTATGGCTACACCTTC. This encodes CASSSTQGADYGYTF. The V gene is TRBV5-4, the J gene TRBJ1-2; 9 bases align to TRBD1. V was clipped by 4 bases and J by 3 bases; unmatched bases: 7. Germline CDR1 reads SGHNT; CDR2 reads YYREEE (reference sequence). This CDR3 comprises 15 residues.